Shown below are 4 T cell receptor beta chains from a single sample sequenced in a study of OX40 agonist ivuxolimab in advanced cancers. Profiled with immunoSEQ multiplex PCR; TCRdb holds only in-frame clones, not every one. This table has tens of thousands of clones, around 88% appearing once. Sequencing was performed on CD4+ or CD8+ T cells sorted from blood, taken in a trial of the OX40 agonist ivuxolimab. These receptors were collected from an adult with an advanced solid tumor such as melanoma, head and neck, liver or kidney cancer.

The J gene is TRBJ2-1, the V gene TRBV7-3; 7 nucleotides match TRBD1. J was trimmed by 3 bases and V by 5 bases; bases with no gene match: 7. This CDR3 has 15 amino acids. Germline V gene sequence: CDR1 SGHTA, CDR2 FQGTGA. This CDR3 is CASSLKTGIYNEQFF. The CDR3 DNA follows: TGTGCCAGCAGCCTTAAGACAGGGATCTACAATGAGCAGTTCTTC. Complete variable domain (other parts from reference TRBV7-3 and TRBJ2-1): GAGVSQTPSNKVTEKGKYVELRCDPISGHTALYWYRQSLGQGPEFLIYFQGTGAADDSGLPNDRFFAVRPEGSVSTLKIQRTERGDSAVYLCASSLKTGIYNEQFFGPGTRLTVL.

The genes are TRBV28 and TRBJ2-7; D might be TRBD1 (6 bases). This CDR3 is 13 amino acids long. Trimming stripped 3 bases from V and 5 bases from J, with 11 bases between. Germline CDR1 is MDHEN and CDR2 is SYDVKM. CDR3 bases: TGTGCCAGCAGTTTGCAGGGGATCGACGAGCAGTACTTC. Protein sequence: CASSLQGIDEQYF.

The gene calls are TRBV7-9 and TRBJ2-1; D not certain. The CDR3 has 12 residues. From germline, CDR1 is SEHNR and CDR2 FQNEAQ (reference sequence). Deletions cut 3 bases from V and 9 bases from J, with 9 bases between. The CDR3 region is CASSFDEGEQFF. The DNA of the CDR3 is TGTGCCAGCAGCTTCGATGAAGGTGAGCAGTTCTTC.

The chain is built from TRBV28 and TRBJ2-1; D is possibly TRBD1 (5 bases). This CDR3 comprises 14 residues. The V and J ends lost 4 bases and 3 bases respectively, with 10 bases between them. Germline values: CDR1 MDHEN, CDR2 SYDVKM. The CDR3 nucleotides are TGTGCCAGCAGTTCGGACATCAGCTACAATGAGCAGTTCTTC. Its translation is CASSSDISYNEQFF.